This T cell receptor (beta chain) originates from a study of OX40 agonist ivuxolimab in advanced cancers. Study-wide background: Dose-escalation patients were diagnosed with hepatocellular carcinoma, melanoma, renal cell cancer or head and neck cancer. The mean age was about 61 years, ranging from 23 to 79, with around four fifths of participants male. Previous treatment with anti-PD-1, anti-PD-L1 or anti-CTLA-4 therapy was allowed; 40% had received some. Whole-study findings and limits: In a subset of nonresponders, normalized T-cell clonal expansion was also low.

Concerning this clone: Its antigen is undetermined.

Clones were read by immunoSEQ multiplex PCR, and TCRdb kept only the in-frame ones, dropping some. The table lists 90,000 to 95,000 clones, approximately 87% of them singletons. V was clipped by 5 bases and J by 7 bases, with 18 bases between them. Per the germline V gene, CDR1 is LNHNV and CDR2 is YYDKDF (reference sequence). This CDR3 is built from 16 residues. This sequence originates from an adult with an advanced solid tumor such as melanoma, head and neck, liver or kidney cancer. The chain links TRBV15 to TRBJ1-6, with D possibly TRBD1 on 5 matching bases. Sequencing used CD4+ or CD8+ T cells sorted from blood, obtained in a trial of the OX40 agonist ivuxolimab. This CDR3 reads CATSPRGGDPNSPLHF. The CDR3 DNA reads TGTGCCACCAGCCCGCGTGGAGGGGATCCAAATTCACCCCTCCACTTT.